The next 3 T cell receptor beta chains were all read from a single sample in a study of blood T cell repertoires in COVID-19. Generated by immunoSEQ multiplex PCR, the TCRdb table keeps only in-frame clones and is missing some. Of some 42,000 clones in the sample, roughly 73% were seen once. The specimen sequenced was peripheral blood. These receptor sequences come from a woman in her 70s with acute or convalescent COVID-19.

This sequence joins TRBV3-1 (or the pseudogene TRBV3-2) and TRBJ2-3; no clear D gene. In germline, CDR1 is LGHDT, CDR2 YNNKEL (reference sequence). V gave up 4 bases and J gave up 5 bases, with 4 bases separating them. This CDR3 region has 11 residues. CDR3 in amino acids: CASSRVDTQYF. In DNA, the CDR3 is TGTGCCAGCAGCCGAGTAGATACGCAGTATTTT.

The chain recombines TRBV3-1 (or the pseudogene TRBV3-2) with TRBJ2-1; 9 positions match TRBD2. The CDR3 contains 16 residues. The V gene end was trimmed by 0 bases and the J gene end by 5 bases; junction bases not matched to a gene: 5. CDR1 LGHDT and CDR2 YNNKEL come from the germline V gene (reference sequence). The CDR3 is CASSQDSSGTNNEQFF. The CDR3 DNA reads TGTGCCAGCAGCCAAGATTCTAGCGGGACTAACAATGAGCAGTTCTTC.

The rearrangement uses TRBV6-5 and TRBJ2-1; 11 nucleotides align to TRBD1. CDR1 MNHEY and CDR2 SVGAGI come from the germline V gene. Unmatched junction bases numbered 4, after V lost 4 bases and J lost 5 bases. The CDR3 is 15 residues long. CDR3 DNA sequence: TGTGCCAGCAGTTCCCGGGACAGGGGGAACAATGAGCAGTTCTTC. Translating it yields CASSSRDRGNNEQFF.